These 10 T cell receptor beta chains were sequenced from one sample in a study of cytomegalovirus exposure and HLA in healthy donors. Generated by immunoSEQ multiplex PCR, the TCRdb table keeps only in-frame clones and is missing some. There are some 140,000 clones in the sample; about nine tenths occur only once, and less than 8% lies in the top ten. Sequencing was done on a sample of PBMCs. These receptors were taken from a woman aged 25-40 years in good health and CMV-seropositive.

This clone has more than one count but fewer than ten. The CDR3 DNA reads TGCGCCAGCAGCTTAGCAGGGAGGTCCGAGCAGTACTTC. Protein product: CASSLAGRSEQYF. This chain links TRBV5-1 with TRBJ2-7, with TRBD2 as a possible D gene (6 bases). Germline V gene lookup returns CDR1 SGHRS and CDR2 YFSETQ. This CDR3 contains 13 residues. The V gene lost 2 bases and the J gene lost 6 bases, with 12 bases spanning the gap.

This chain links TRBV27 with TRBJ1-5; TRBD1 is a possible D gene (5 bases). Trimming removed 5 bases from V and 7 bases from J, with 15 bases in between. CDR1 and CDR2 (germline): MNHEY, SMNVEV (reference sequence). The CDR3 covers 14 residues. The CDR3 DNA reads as TGTGCCAGCAGTCCCACAGGAATAGGACAGCCCCAGCATTTT. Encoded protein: CASSPTGIGQPQHF.

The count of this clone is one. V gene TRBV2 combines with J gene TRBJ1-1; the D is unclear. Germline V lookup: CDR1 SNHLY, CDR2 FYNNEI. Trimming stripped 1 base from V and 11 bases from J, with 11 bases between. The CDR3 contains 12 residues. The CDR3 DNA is TGTGCCAGCAGTGAAGGGCGGGCTGGGGCTTTCTTT. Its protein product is CASSEGRAGAFF.

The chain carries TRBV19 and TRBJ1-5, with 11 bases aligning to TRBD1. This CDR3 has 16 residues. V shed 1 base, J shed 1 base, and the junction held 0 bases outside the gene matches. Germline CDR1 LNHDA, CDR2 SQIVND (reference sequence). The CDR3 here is CASSIGDRGSNQPQHF. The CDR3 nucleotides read TGTGCCAGTAGTATAGGGGACAGGGGGAGCAATCAGCCCCAGCATTTT.

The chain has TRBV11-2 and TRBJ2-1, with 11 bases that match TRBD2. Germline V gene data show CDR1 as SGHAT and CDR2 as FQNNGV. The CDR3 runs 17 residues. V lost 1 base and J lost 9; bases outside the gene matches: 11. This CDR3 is CASSLGGLAAGGGEQFF. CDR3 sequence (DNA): TGTGCCAGCAGCTTAGGGGGACTAGCGGCCGGCGGAGGTGAGCAGTTCTTC.

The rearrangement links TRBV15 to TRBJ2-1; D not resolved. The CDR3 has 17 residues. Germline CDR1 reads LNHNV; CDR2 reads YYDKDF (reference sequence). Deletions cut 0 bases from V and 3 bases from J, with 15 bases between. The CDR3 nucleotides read TGTGCCACCAGCAGAGATCCCAGAGCGAGTAACTACAATGAGCAGTTCTTC. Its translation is CATSRDPRASNYNEQFF.

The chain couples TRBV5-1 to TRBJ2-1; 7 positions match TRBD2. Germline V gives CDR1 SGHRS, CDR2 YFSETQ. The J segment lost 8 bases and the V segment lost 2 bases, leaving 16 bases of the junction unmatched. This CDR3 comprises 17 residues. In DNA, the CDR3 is TGCGCCAGCAGCTTACTCTCCGGGACTAAATCCGCGGATGAGCAGTTCTTC. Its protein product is CASSLLSGTKSADEQFF.

CDR3 sequence (DNA): TGTGCCAGTAGGGGGACAGGGGAAAGGTTGGATACGCAGTATTTT. Its translation is CASRGTGERLDTQYF. The chain links TRBV19 to TRBJ2-3; 10 nucleotides line up with TRBD1. The trim removed 6 bases at V and 6 bases at J, leaving 9 bases unmatched. There are 15 residues in the CDR3. Germline CDR1 and CDR2: LNHDA and SQIVND (reference sequence).

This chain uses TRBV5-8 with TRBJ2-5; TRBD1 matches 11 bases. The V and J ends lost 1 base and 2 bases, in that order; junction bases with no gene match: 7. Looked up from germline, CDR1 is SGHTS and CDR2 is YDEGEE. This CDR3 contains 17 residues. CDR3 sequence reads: CASSLWVGTGGQETQYF. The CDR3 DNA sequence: TGTGCCAGCAGCTTGTGGGTCGGGACAGGGGGGCAAGAGACCCAGTACTTC.

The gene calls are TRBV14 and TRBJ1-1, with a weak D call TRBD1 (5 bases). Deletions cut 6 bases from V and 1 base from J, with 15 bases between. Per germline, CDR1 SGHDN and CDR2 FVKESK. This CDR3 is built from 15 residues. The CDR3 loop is CASRLVGRGNTEAFF. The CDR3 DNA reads TGTGCCAGCAGGCTAGTCGGGAGGGGGAACACTGAAGCTTTCTTT.